This entry features one TCR beta chain sequence. CDR1 LNHDA and CDR2 SQIVND come from the germline V gene (reference sequence). The CDR3 sequence is 14 residues long. V was trimmed by 4 bases and J by 0 bases, leaving 7 bases between them. The data originate from a study of blood T cell repertoires in COVID-19. Study at large: T cells, B-cell-depleted T cells, or PBMCs supplied cDNA or gDNA.

Original analysis: Reference gene primer amplification in the assay estimated nucleated cell counts. Data came from immunoSEQ multiplex PCR; TCRdb stores just in-frame clones and leaves some out. The DNA was the basis for D and trimming; V, J and clone size are from that table. This repertoire shows about 290,000 clones, around 89% found once; its top ten account for about 4.6%. The chain recombines TRBV19 with TRBJ1-3, with D hard to call. The sample taken for sequencing was peripheral blood. The sequence derives from a man aged 35-49 years with acute or convalescent COVID-19. Here the CDR3 reads CASSTLSSGNTIYF. The CDR3 DNA is TGTGCCAGTAGTACCCTGAGCTCTGGAAACACCATATATTTT. The whole variable domain, remainder taken from reference TRBV19 and TRBJ1-3, is DGGITQSPKYLFRKEGQNVTLSCEQNLNHDAMYWYRQDPGQGLRLIYYSQIVNDFQKGDIAEGYSVSREKKESFPLTVTSAQKNPTAFYLCASSTLSSGNTIYFGEGSWLTVV.